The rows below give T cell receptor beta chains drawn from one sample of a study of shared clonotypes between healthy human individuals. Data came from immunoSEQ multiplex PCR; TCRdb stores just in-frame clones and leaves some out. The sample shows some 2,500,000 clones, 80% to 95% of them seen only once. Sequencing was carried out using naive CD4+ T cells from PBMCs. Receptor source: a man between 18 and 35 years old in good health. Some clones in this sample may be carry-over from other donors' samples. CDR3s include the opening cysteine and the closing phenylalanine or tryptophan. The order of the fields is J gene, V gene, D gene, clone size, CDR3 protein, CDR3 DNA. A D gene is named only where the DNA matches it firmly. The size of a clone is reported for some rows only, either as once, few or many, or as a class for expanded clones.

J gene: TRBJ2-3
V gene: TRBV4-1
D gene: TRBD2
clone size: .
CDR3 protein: CASSQARLAGHTDTQYF
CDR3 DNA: TGCGCCAGCAGCCAAGCCCGCTTAGCGGGGCACACAGATACGCAGTATTTT

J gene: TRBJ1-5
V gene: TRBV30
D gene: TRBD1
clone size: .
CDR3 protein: CAWSGVQGASPQHF
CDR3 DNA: TGTGCCTGGAGCGGGGTTCAGGGGGCATCGCCCCAGCATTTT

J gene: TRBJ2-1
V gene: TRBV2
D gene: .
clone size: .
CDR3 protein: CASSGSSPYNEQFF
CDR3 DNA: TGTGCCAGCAGTGGTAGTTCCCCCTACAATGAGCAGTTCTTC

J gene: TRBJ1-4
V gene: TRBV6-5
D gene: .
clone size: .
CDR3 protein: CASSIQGNEKLFF
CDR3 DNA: TGTGCCAGCAGTATACAGGGTAATGAAAAACTGTTTTTT

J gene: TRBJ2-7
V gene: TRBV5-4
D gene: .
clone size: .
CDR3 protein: CASSLEAREQYF
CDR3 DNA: TGTGCCAGCAGCTTGGAGGCGCGGGAGCAGTACTTC

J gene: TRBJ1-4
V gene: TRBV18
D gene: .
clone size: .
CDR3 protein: CASSPAETPMGRLFF
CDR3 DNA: TGTGCCAGCTCACCAGCGGAGACACCTATGGGACGACTGTTTTTT

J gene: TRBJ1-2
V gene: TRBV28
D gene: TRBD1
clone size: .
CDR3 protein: CASSPLIPGQGNYGYTF
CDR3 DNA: TGTGCCAGCAGCCCCTTAATCCCCGGACAGGGCAACTATGGCTACACCTTC

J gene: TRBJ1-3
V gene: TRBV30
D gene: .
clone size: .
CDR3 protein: CAWTQGISGNTIYF
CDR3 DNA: TGTGCCTGGACCCAAGGTATCTCTGGAAACACCATATATTTT

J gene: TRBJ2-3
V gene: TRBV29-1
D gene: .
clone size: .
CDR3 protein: CSAHFRGGNTQYF
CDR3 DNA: TGCAGCGCCCACTTCAGGGGAGGAAATACGCAGTATTTT

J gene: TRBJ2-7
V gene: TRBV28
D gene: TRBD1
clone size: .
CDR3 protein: CASSFLPGQGASYEQYF
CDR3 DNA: TGTGCCAGCAGTTTCCTCCCCGGACAGGGGGCCTCCTACGAGCAGTACTTC

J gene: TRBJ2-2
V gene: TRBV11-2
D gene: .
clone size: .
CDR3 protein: CASSEEGRTGELFF
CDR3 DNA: TGTGCCAGCAGCGAAGAGGGGCGCACCGGGGAGCTGTTTTTT

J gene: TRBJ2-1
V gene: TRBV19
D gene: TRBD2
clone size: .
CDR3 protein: CASSSAGAGEQFF
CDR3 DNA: TGTGCCAGTAGCTCAGCGGGAGCCGGTGAGCAGTTCTTC

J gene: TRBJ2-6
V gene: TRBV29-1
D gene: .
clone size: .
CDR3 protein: CSVDESGANVLTF
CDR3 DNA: TGCAGCGTTGATGAGTCTGGGGCCAACGTCCTGACTTTC

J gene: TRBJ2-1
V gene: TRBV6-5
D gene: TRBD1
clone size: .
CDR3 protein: CASSSGTGVKEQFF
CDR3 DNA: TGTGCCAGCAGCTCCGGGACAGGGGTGAAGGAGCAGTTCTTC

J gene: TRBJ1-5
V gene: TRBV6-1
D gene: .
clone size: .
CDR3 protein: CASTSGRGRGQPQHF
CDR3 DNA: TGTGCCAGCACCTCGGGGCGGGGGCGCGGGCAGCCCCAGCATTTT

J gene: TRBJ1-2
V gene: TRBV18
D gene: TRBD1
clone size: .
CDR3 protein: CASSSNAGTGDGYTF
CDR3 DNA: TGTGCCAGCTCATCCAATGCCGGGACAGGGGACGGCTACACCTTC

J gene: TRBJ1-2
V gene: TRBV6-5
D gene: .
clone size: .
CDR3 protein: CASTPTGQLAYGYTF
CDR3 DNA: TGTGCCAGCACTCCGACGGGTCAGTTAGCATATGGCTACACCTTC

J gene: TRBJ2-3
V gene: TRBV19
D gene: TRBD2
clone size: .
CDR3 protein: CASGLAGVGSDTDTQYF
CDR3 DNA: TGTGCCAGTGGCTTAGCGGGAGTAGGTTCGGACACAGATACGCAGTATTTT

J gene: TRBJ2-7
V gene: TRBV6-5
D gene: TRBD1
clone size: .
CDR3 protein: CASRKDRGRYEQYF
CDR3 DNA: TGTGCCAGCAGGAAGGACAGGGGCCGCTACGAGCAGTACTTC

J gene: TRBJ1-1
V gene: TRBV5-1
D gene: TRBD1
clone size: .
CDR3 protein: CASSYGRQGGSEAFF
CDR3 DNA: TGCGCCAGCAGTTACGGTAGACAGGGAGGGAGTGAAGCTTTCTTT

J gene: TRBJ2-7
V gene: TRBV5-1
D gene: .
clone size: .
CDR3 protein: CASSLAAGRIDEQYF
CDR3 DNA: TGCGCCAGCAGCTTGGCCGCGGGGAGGATAGACGAGCAGTACTTC

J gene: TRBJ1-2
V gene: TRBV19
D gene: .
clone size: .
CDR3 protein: CASSLVVSNYGYTF
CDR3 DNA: TGTGCCAGTAGTTTGGTTGTCAGCAACTATGGCTACACCTTC

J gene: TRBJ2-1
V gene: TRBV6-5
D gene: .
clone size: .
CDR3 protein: CASSYWGGWSDEQFF
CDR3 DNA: TGTGCCAGCAGTTATTGGGGAGGTTGGAGCGATGAGCAGTTCTTC

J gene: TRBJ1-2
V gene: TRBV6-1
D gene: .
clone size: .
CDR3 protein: CASSDALGGASYGYTF
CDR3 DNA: TGTGCCAGCAGTGACGCCCTTGGGGGCGCAAGCTATGGCTACACCTTC

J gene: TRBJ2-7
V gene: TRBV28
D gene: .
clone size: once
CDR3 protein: CASSRYRSQAYEQYF
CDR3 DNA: TGTGCCAGCAGTCGATACAGGTCCCAGGCCTACGAGCAGTACTTC

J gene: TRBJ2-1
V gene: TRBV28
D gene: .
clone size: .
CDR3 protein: CASSLSGRRNNEQFF
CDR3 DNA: TGTGCCAGCAGTTTATCCGGCAGAAGAAACAATGAGCAGTTCTTC

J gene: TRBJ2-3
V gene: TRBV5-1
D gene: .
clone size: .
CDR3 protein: CASSFEQVTDTQYF
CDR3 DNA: TGCGCCAGCAGCTTCGAGCAGGTCACAGATACGCAGTATTTT

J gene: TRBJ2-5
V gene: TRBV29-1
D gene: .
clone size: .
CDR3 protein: CSVVLSYQETQYF
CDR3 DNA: TGCAGCGTTGTCTTGTCTTACCAAGAGACCCAGTACTTC

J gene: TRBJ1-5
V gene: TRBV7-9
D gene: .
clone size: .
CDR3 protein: CASGINQPQHF
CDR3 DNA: TGTGCCAGCGGGATCAATCAGCCCCAGCATTTT

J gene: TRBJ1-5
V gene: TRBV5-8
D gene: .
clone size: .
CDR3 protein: CASSSPPRAVWSNQPQHF
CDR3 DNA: TGTGCCAGCAGCTCCCCCCCTCGGGCGGTGTGGAGCAATCAGCCCCAGCATTTT